One sample yielded the 23 T cell receptor beta chains listed below, sequenced in a study of blood T cell repertoires in COVID-19. Profiled with immunoSEQ multiplex PCR; TCRdb holds only in-frame clones, not every one. The sample includes 80,000 to 90,000 clones, roughly 86% of them seen just once. The sequencing input was peripheral blood. These receptors were collected from a woman older than 75 with acute or convalescent COVID-19.

This chain joins TRBV6-5 and TRBJ2-7; 9 bases line up with TRBD1. Unmatched junction bases numbered 7, after V lost 5 bases and J lost 5 bases. The CDR3 extends over 14 amino acids. Germline assignment: CDR1 MNHEY and CDR2 SVGAGI. CDR3 loop: CASSPGTGIHEQYF. The DNA for the CDR3 is TGTGCCAGCAGTCCCGGGACAGGGATCCACGAGCAGTACTTC.

The chain couples TRBV27 to TRBJ2-7; D perhaps matches TRBD1 (5 bases). The CDR3 covers 15 residues. Trimming stripped 5 bases from V and 4 bases from J, with 18 bases between. Looked up from germline, CDR1 is MNHEY and CDR2 is SMNVEV (reference sequence). CDR3 sequence reads: CASSPRAREFYEQYF. The CDR3 nucleotides are TGTGCCAGCAGTCCCCGTGCCAGGGAATTTTACGAGCAGTACTTC.

The chain is built from TRBV28 and TRBJ1-5, with 7 nucleotides matching TRBD1. Germline-derived CDR1 and CDR2 are MDHEN and SYDVKM. CDR3 length: 14 residues. After removal of 6 bases from V and 3 bases from J, the junction contained 5 bases not matched to a gene. The CDR3 spells CASSPGQPNQPQHF. The CDR3 nucleotides read TGTGCCAGCAGCCCGGGACAGCCCAATCAGCCCCAGCATTTT.

The rearrangement joins TRBV28 to TRBJ1-1; 7 positions agree with TRBD1. The V gene end was trimmed by 4 bases and the J gene end by 5 bases; junction bases not matched to a gene: 7. CDR3 size: 14 residues. CDR1 and CDR2 (germline): MDHEN, SYDVKM. The CDR3 spells CASSSRQGWTEAFF. The CDR3 bases are TGTGCCAGCAGTTCCCGACAGGGCTGGACTGAAGCTTTCTTT.

The rearrangement links TRBV19 to TRBJ1-2; D uncertain. The CDR3 consists of 13 residues. The germline CDR1 and CDR2 sequences are LNHDA and SQIVND (reference sequence). V lost 8 bases to trimming and J lost 1 base, with 11 bases between them. CDR3 bases: TGTGCCAGTCAAGTGGGCATTAACTATGGCTACACCTTC. Translated: CASQVGINYGYTF.

This clone was seen just once. The rearrangement uses TRBV7-9 and TRBJ2-5; TRBD1 agrees at 9 bases. Trimming at V came to 5 bases and at J to 4 bases, leaving 5 bases not matched to a gene. Germline CDR1 reads SEHNR; CDR2 reads FQNEAQ (reference sequence). The CDR3 has 14 residues. The CDR3 DNA reads as TGTGCCAGCAGCCCTGGGACAGGGAGAGAGACCCAGTACTTC. Its translation: CASSPGTGRETQYF.

V and J are TRBV25-1 and TRBJ2-1, with 7 positions matching TRBD2. This CDR3 contains 13 residues. V was pared by 3 bases and J by 7 bases, with 3 bases of the junction left unmatched. The germline V gene encodes CDR1 MGHDK and CDR2 SYGVNS. In DNA, the CDR3 is TGTGCCAGCAGTGACTTTAGCGGGAATGAGCAGTTCTTC. Translation: CASSDFSGNEQFF.

In its sample, this clone was seen once. CDR3 bases: TGTGCCAGCAGTTACTCGGATTACGGGTCCTACGAGCAGTACTTC. The encoded protein is CASSYSDYGSYEQYF. This sequence joins TRBV6-5 and TRBJ2-7; D gene unclear. This CDR3 has 15 amino acids. Per the germline V gene, CDR1 is MNHEY and CDR2 is SVGAGI. V was shortened by 0 bases and J by 1 base, with 10 bases between the two germline ends.

The chain is built from TRBV10-3 and TRBJ2-3, with 8 bases matching TRBD2. Germline assignment: CDR1 ENHRY and CDR2 SYGVKD. Unmatched junction bases numbered 4, after V lost 3 bases and J lost 2 bases. The CDR3 is 15 residues long. CDR3 bases: TGTGCCATCAGTGACGGGGGGGGAACCACAGATACGCAGTATTTT. It yields the protein CAISDGGGTTDTQYF.

This clone was recorded a few times. CDR3 sequence (DNA): TGTGCCAGTAGTATACAACAGGGGAACACTGAAGCTTTCTTT. This codes for CASSIQQGNTEAFF. The V and J genes are TRBV19 and TRBJ1-1; tentatively, D is TRBD1 (6 bases). Between the trimmed V and J ends, which lost 2 bases and 1 base, there was a span of 8 bases. The CDR3 is made up of 14 amino acids. Per germline, CDR1 LNHDA and CDR2 SQIVND (reference sequence).

The chain couples TRBV6-5 to TRBJ1-2; no firm D call. The V gene lost 11 bases and the J gene lost 2 bases, with 9 bases spanning the gap. The germline V gene encodes CDR1 MNHEY and CDR2 SVGAGI. CDR3 length: 11 residues. The CDR3 protein is CACRGNYGYTF. The CDR3 DNA sequence: TGTGCCTGCCGCGGGAACTATGGCTACACCTTC.

This clone was observed a single time. The chain is built from TRBV3-1 (or the pseudogene TRBV3-2) and TRBJ2-7; D remains unclear. The CDR3 is 12 amino acids. V lost 1 base and J lost 3, with 4 bases in between. Germline values: CDR1 LGHDT, CDR2 YNNKEL (reference sequence). CDR3 protein: CASSQAVYEQYF. As DNA, the CDR3 is TGTGCCAGCAGCCAAGCTGTCTACGAGCAGTACTTC.

CDR3 in amino acids: CASSEHLAGGNEQFF. CDR3 DNA sequence: TGCGCCAGCAGTGAGCACCTAGCGGGTGGAAATGAGCAGTTCTTC. The chain carries TRBV10-2 and TRBJ2-1, with 8 bases aligning to TRBD2. Germline trimming cut 2 bases from V and 7 bases from J; bases unmatched to any gene: 7. Germline V CDR1 and CDR2: WSHSY, SAAADI. The CDR3 length is 15 residues.

The V and J genes are TRBV5-5 and TRBJ1-5; TRBD1 is a possible D gene (6 bases). With 4 bases removed from V and 0 bases from J, the gap between germline ends came to 20 bases. CDR3 size: 18 residues. CDR1 is SGHKS, CDR2 YYEKEE, per germline (reference sequence). The CDR3 spells CASSPLARGQYSNQPQHF. The CDR3 DNA follows: TGTGCCAGCAGCCCATTAGCGCGAGGACAGTATAGCAATCAGCCCCAGCATTTT. The entire variable domain, with the rest obtained from reference TRBV5-5 and TRBJ1-5, is as follows: DAGVTQSPTHLIKTRGQQVTLRCSPISGHKSVSWYQQVLGQGPQFIFQYYEKEERGRGNFPDRFSARQFPNYSSELNVNALLLGDSALYLCASSPLARGQYSNQPQHFGDGTRLSIL.

This sequence joins TRBV3-1 (or the pseudogene TRBV3-2) and TRBJ2-1; TRBD2 matches at 12 bases. CDR3 length: 17 residues. V was clipped by 0 bases and J by 4 bases; unmatched bases: 4. Per germline, CDR1 LGHDT and CDR2 YNNKEL (reference sequence). Here the CDR3 DNA reads TGTGCCAGCAGCCAAGACGCCCTAGCGGGGGGGTACAATGAGCAGTTCTTC. Translation gives CASSQDALAGGYNEQFF.

The gene calls are TRBV5-1 and TRBJ2-7, with D tentatively TRBD1 (5 bases). V lost 1 base and J lost 5, with 10 bases in between. Germline V gene sequence: CDR1 SGHRS, CDR2 YFSETQ. The CDR3 covers 13 residues. The CDR3 DNA sequence: TGCGCCAGCAGCTTGCAGGGTACCCACGAGCAGTACTTC. Amino acid sequence: CASSLQGTHEQYF.

V usage is TRBV5-1 and J usage is TRBJ1-1; tentatively, D is TRBD1 (6 bases). Germline V lookup: CDR1 SGHRS, CDR2 YFSETQ. Trimming cost V 4 bases and J 3 bases, with 13 bases left between them. The CDR3 has 14 amino acids. CDR3 coding DNA: TGCGCCAGCAGCCCGGACAGACCCGACACTGAAGCTTTCTTT. Its protein is CASSPDRPDTEAFF.

This chain connects TRBV3-1 (or the pseudogene TRBV3-2) to TRBJ2-6, with D unclear. Germline CDR1 reads LGHDT; CDR2 reads YNNKEL (reference sequence). This CDR3 has 15 amino acids. V lost 1 base, J lost 0 bases, and 4 bases lay in between. CDR3 region: CASSQGVSGANVLTF. The DNA of the CDR3 is TGTGCCAGCAGCCAAGGAGTCTCTGGGGCCAACGTCCTGACTTTC.

The rearrangement joins TRBV6-5 to TRBJ1-3; 9 bases align to TRBD1. V trimming: 10 bases; J trimming: 4 bases; junction bases outside the gene matches: 5. This CDR3 spans 13 amino acids. Germline V gives CDR1 MNHEY, CDR2 SVGAGI. DNA for the CDR3: TGTGCCACCCTACAGGGGGCCGGAAACACCATATATTTT. It yields the protein CATLQGAGNTIYF.

The genes are TRBV19 and TRBJ1-5, with TRBD1 identical over 9 bases. V lost 7 bases and J lost 3; bases outside the gene matches: 4. Germline V gives CDR1 LNHDA, CDR2 SQIVND (reference sequence). The CDR3 sequence is 14 residues long. CDR3 amino acids: CASKRTGDNQPQHF. In nucleotides, the CDR3 is TGTGCCAGTAAAAGGACAGGGGACAATCAGCCCCAGCATTTT.

This clone showed up just once. The chain carries TRBV6-2 or TRBV6-3 and TRBJ2-1, with a weak D call TRBD2 (5 bases). The CDR3 loop spans 15 amino acids. CDR1 is MNHEY, CDR2 SVGEGT, per germline. The germline V and J ends were trimmed by 6 bases and 6 bases, with 18 bases remaining between them. The chain's CDR3 is CASSSDYNIRNEQFF. The DNA of the CDR3 is TGTGCCAGCAGCTCAGACTATAACATTCGCAATGAGCAGTTCTTC.

The chain combines TRBV13 with TRBJ1-6; the D gene is possibly TRBD1 (5 bases). Germline CDR1 reads PRHDT; CDR2 reads FYEKMQ (reference sequence). V was cut by 5 bases and J by 11 bases, with 10 bases left in between. This CDR3 has 12 amino acids. The chain's CDR3 is CASSLRGTPLHF. The CDR3 nucleotides are TGTGCCAGCAGCCTGCGGGGGACACCCCTCCACTTT.

This clone showed up just once. The chain recombines TRBV28 with TRBJ1-5; D possibly corresponds to TRBD1 (6 bases). The CDR3 covers 15 residues. The V end was cut by 4 bases, the J end by 3 bases, with 13 bases between. Germline lookup yields CDR1 MDHEN and CDR2 SYDVKM. CDR3 nucleotides: TGTGCCAGCAGTTCCCTGTCAGGGGTCAATCAGCCCCAGCATTTT. Its translation is CASSSLSGVNQPQHF.